The 14 T cell receptor beta chains below all came from one sample that was sequenced in a study of shared clonotypes between healthy human individuals. Sequenced by immunoSEQ multiplex PCR; TCRdb stores in-frame clones only, minus some. Among roughly 600,000 clones listed, 98% were seen once. Naive CD8 isolation took CD45RO-negative cells positively selected for CCR7 and excluded terminally differentiated effector memory CD45RA+ cells. The sequenced sample consisted of naive CD8+ T cells sorted from blood. Every receptor here comes from a young man in good health.

The gene calls are TRBV9 and TRBJ2-1, with TRBD2 matching over 13 bases. Germline CDR1 SGDLS, CDR2 YYNGEE. The CDR3 covers 17 residues. J was trimmed by 8 bases and V by 3 bases; bases with no gene match: 11. The CDR3 DNA sequence: TGTGCCAGCAGCGACCCGCGGACTAGCGGGGGACACCATGAGCAGTTCTTC. It codes for CASSDPRTSGGHHEQFF. Together with reference TRBV9 and TRBJ2-1, the CDR3 gives the full variable domain: DSGVTQTPKHLITATGQRVTLRCSPRSGDLSVYWYQQSLDQGLQFLIQYYNGEERAKGNILERFSAQQFPDLHSELNLSSLELGDSALYFCASSDPRTSGGHHEQFFGPGTRLTVL.

The V call is TRBV6-5, the J call TRBJ2-1; D uncertain. The CDR3 loop spans 14 amino acids. The germline gives CDR1 MNHEY, CDR2 SVGAGI. The V gene lost 3 bases and the J gene lost 2 bases, with 8 bases spanning the gap. The CDR3 region has the DNA TGTGCCAGCAGTTATTCCGGGCCCTACAATGAGCAGTTCTTC. This gives the protein CASSYSGPYNEQFF.

The chain is built from TRBV6-6 and TRBJ2-1, with no clear D. CDR1 is MNHNY and CDR2 is SVGAGI in the germline V gene (reference sequence). This CDR3 contains 14 residues. The ends were cut back, 0 bases at V and 6 bases at J, with 9 bases in the middle. The CDR3 region is CASSYSAGPNEQFF. CDR3 nucleotides: TGTGCCAGCAGTTACTCGGCAGGCCCCAATGAGCAGTTCTTC.

The rearrangement uses TRBV11-2 and TRBJ2-7, with D possibly TRBD1 on 5 matching bases. The CDR3 extends over 14 amino acids. The V gene lost 3 bases and the J gene lost 3 bases, with 12 bases spanning the gap. From germline, CDR1 is SGHAT and CDR2 FQNNGV. CDR3 in amino acids: CASSFRQGNYEQYF. CDR3 nucleotides: TGTGCCAGCAGCTTTCGCCAGGGCAACTACGAGCAGTACTTC.

The rearrangement links TRBV13 to TRBJ2-7; no reliable D call. The ends were cut back, 5 bases at V and 0 bases at J, with 8 bases in the middle. In germline, CDR1 is PRHDT, CDR2 FYEKMQ (reference sequence). The CDR3 length is 13 residues. CDR3 amino acids: CASSPQNSYEQYF. In nucleotides, the CDR3 is TGTGCCAGCAGCCCCCAGAACTCCTACGAGCAGTACTTC.

This clone was seen once. This chain links TRBV10-1 with TRBJ2-1; 10 positions agree with TRBD1. This CDR3 is 14 amino acids long. Per the germline V gene, CDR1 is WNHNN and CDR2 is SYGVQD (reference sequence). Losses at the gene ends were 5 bases for V and 6 bases for J; bases not matched to a gene: 4. The CDR3 DNA reads TGCGCCAGCAGTTGGGGACAGGGGTCCAATGAGCAGTTCTTC. Translated, it gives CASSWGQGSNEQFF.

The chain is built from TRBV9 and TRBJ2-7; D is perhaps TRBD1 or TRBD2 (5 bases each). Trimming cost V 0 bases and J 3 bases, with 13 bases left between them. CDR1 and CDR2 (germline): SGDLS, YYNGEE. CDR3 length: 15 amino acids. CDR3 residues: CASSVGPSGHYEQYF. The CDR3 DNA follows: TGTGCCAGCAGCGTAGGCCCCAGCGGACACTACGAGCAGTACTTC.

This chain uses TRBV10-2 with TRBJ2-3; 7 nucleotides match TRBD2. The CDR3 length is 14 residues. V was clipped by 6 bases and J by 3 bases; unmatched bases: 6. Germline CDR1 and CDR2: WSHSY and SAAADI. CDR3 residues: CASRGAGTTDTQYF. CDR3 DNA sequence: TGCGCCAGCAGGGGAGCGGGAACGACAGATACGCAGTATTTT.

The CDR3 sequence is CASTGRTYFYGYTF. Here the CDR3 DNA reads TGTGCCAGTACAGGGAGGACTTACTTCTATGGCTACACCTTC. V is TRBV6-5 and J is TRBJ1-2; a possible D gene is TRBD1 (6 bases). Trimming stripped 9 bases from V and 4 bases from J, with 18 bases between. The CDR3 extends over 14 amino acids. Germline CDR1 and CDR2: MNHEY and SVGAGI.

J is TRBJ1-2 and V is TRBV5-4; no firm D call. Germline V gene sequence: CDR1 SGHNT, CDR2 YYREEE (reference sequence). CDR3 length: 11 amino acids. The V end was cut by 3 bases, the J end by 0 bases, with 0 bases between. The chain's CDR3 is CASSSNYGYTF. CDR3 bases: TGTGCCAGCAGCTCTAACTATGGCTACACCTTC.

The chain joins TRBV18 to TRBJ2-1; D is possibly TRBD1 (5 bases). Germline CDR1 and CDR2: KGHSH and LQKENI. The CDR3 is 14 residues long. Trimming removed 1 base at V and 6 bases at J, with 10 bases between. The CDR3 here is CASSPQAGINEQFF. The CDR3 DNA reads as TGTGCCAGCTCACCACAGGCAGGGATCAATGAGCAGTTCTTC.

The gene calls are TRBV4-1 and TRBJ2-1, with 8 nucleotides matching TRBD2. With 3 bases clipped from V and 5 bases from J, the junction kept 3 bases outside the gene matches. This CDR3 region has 14 residues. Germline V gives CDR1 MGHRA, CDR2 YSYEKL. The DNA for the CDR3 is TGCGCCAGCAGCCACCCGGGACTAGACAATGAGCAGTTCTTC. It codes for CASSHPGLDNEQFF.

The CDR3 DNA is TGCAGCGTTGCAAGGGATTTAGACGAGCAGTACTTC. Its protein product is CSVARDLDEQYF. The chain is built from TRBV29-1 and TRBJ2-7; D is unresolved. The CDR3 length is 12 residues. Germline V gene data show CDR1 as SQVTM and CDR2 as ANQGSEA. Trimming took off 4 bases at V and 5 bases at J, with 12 bases between the two ends.

This clone was counted a single time. The chain recombines TRBV27 with TRBJ1-1; D remains ambiguous. The V end lost 6 bases, the J end lost 8 bases, and 19 bases lay between the germline ends. The germline V gene encodes CDR1 MNHEY and CDR2 SMNVEV (reference sequence). This CDR3 comprises 14 residues. For the CDR3, the DNA is TGTGCCAGCAGCGAATCTGGCCCCCTCGTGGAAGCTTTCTTT. Translated, it gives CASSESGPLVEAFF.